The 11 T cell receptor beta chains listed next were all sequenced from one sample in a study of T cells in women clearing cervical HPV infection. The repertoire was sequenced with immunoSEQ multiplex PCR; TCRdb's copy has only in-frame clones and lacks some. The sample holds some 15,000 clones. The sample was blood buffy coat. The receptors originated from a woman aged 18-70 years with a cervical HPV16 infection that either progressed to CIN3+ or cleared (not recorded which).

Concerning this clone itself: The CDR3 is cut off 3 residues early in the read; its end comes from the germline J gene. The rearrangement links TRBV7-2 to TRBJ2-5; D not certain. V dropped 2 bases and J dropped 1 base, with 5 bases sitting between them. Germline loops: CDR1 SGHTA, CDR2 FQGNSA. The CDR3 is made up of 13 amino acids. The CDR3 bases that were read are TGTGCCAGCAGCTTAAACAGCCAAGAGACC. Residues: CASSLNSQET. The complete CDR3 reads CASSLNSQETQYF.

About this clone itself: The missing CDR3 end, 3 residues past where the read stops, is filled in from the germline J gene. The rearrangement uses TRBV2 and TRBJ1-4; D remains unclear. V lost 6 bases, J lost 4 bases, and 9 bases lay in between. Germline V gene lookup returns CDR1 SNHLY and CDR2 FYNNEI. The CDR3 has 13 amino acids. Incomplete CDR3 DNA: TGTGCCAGCAGGGGCAGCCTTAATGAAAAA. This codes for CASRGSLNEK. In full, the CDR3 is CASRGSLNEKLFF.

As regards this clone: The missing CDR3 end, 3 residues past where the read stops, is filled in from the germline J gene. The V and J genes are TRBV2 and TRBJ2-2; 7 positions match TRBD1. CDR3 size: 13 residues. Germline-derived CDR1 and CDR2 are SNHLY and FYNNEI. The CDR3 is CASSGVDRLKLFF. CDR3 DNA (partial): TGTGCCAGCAGTGGGGTGGACAGGCTAAAG.

Regarding this clone: The CDR3 goes on 3 residues after the read ends, and that part is filled in from the germline J gene. The chain has TRBV12-3 or TRBV12-4 and TRBJ1-4, with 10 bases identical to TRBD1. Unmatched junction bases numbered 7, after V lost 7 bases and J lost 8 bases. The CDR3 spans 14 residues. The CDR3 region is CASKPGTGEEKLFF. The sequenced CDR3 bases are TGTGCCAGCAAGCCCGGGACAGGGGAAGAAAAA.

Remarks on this clone: The observed sequence ends 3 residues before the CDR3 terminus, with the missing tail filled in from the germline J gene. The V call is TRBV18, the J call TRBJ1-3; D not resolved. Per the germline V gene, CDR1 is KGHSH and CDR2 is LQKENI. Trimming shortened V by 1 base and J by 4 bases, and 14 bases separated the two germline ends. The length of the CDR3 is 16 residues. The CDR3 bases that were read are TGTGCCAGCTCACCACGGCCCAATTTGTGGGGAAACACC. Amino acids: CASSPRPNLWGNT. The whole CDR3 region reads CASSPRPNLWGNTIYF.

In the case of this clone: The read finishes 3 residues shy of the CDR3 end, and the germline J gene is used to complete it. The rearrangement joins TRBV7-9 to TRBJ1-1; tentative D call: TRBD1 (5 bases). This CDR3 has 13 residues. Trimming removed 8 bases at V and 1 base at J, with 11 bases between. Germline values: CDR1 SEHNR, CDR2 FQNEAQ (reference sequence). Partial CDR3 DNA: TGTGCCAGCCACGGGCAGGGGAACACTGAA. Translating gives CASHGQGNTE. The full CDR3 is CASHGQGNTEAFF.

About this clone: The read finishes 3 residues shy of the CDR3 end, and the germline J gene is used to complete it. This chain links TRBV19 with TRBJ1-2; D gene ambiguous. Trimming stripped 10 bases from V and 3 bases from J, with 21 bases between. This CDR3 spans 15 amino acids. In germline, CDR1 is LNHDA, CDR2 SQIVND (reference sequence). The CDR3 DNA, read in part, is TGTGCCATGATAAGTAGGGTCCTAAGGCACTATGGC. It is translated as CAMISRVLRHYG. The complete CDR3 protein is CAMISRVLRHYGYTF. The variable domain in full, with the rest retrieved from reference TRBV19 and TRBJ1-2, is DGGITQSPKYLFRKEGQNVTLSCEQNLNHDAMYWYRQDPGQGLRLIYYSQIVNDFQKGDIAEGYSVSREKKESFPLTVTSAQKNPTAFYLCAMISRVLRHYGYTFGSGTRLTVV.

On this clone: Sequencing ends 3 residues short of the CDR3 end; the germline J gene provides the rest. V is TRBV7-7 and J is TRBJ1-2; D is ambiguous. Germline-derived CDR1 and CDR2 are SSHAT and FNYEAQ (reference sequence). The CDR3 loop spans 14 amino acids. The part of the CDR3 DNA that was read is TGTGCCAGCAGCCCTAGCCACGGTACCTACGAC. Translated, it gives CASSPSHGTYD. The entire CDR3 protein reads CASSPSHGTYDYTF. Full variable domain (rest looked up from reference TRBV7-7 and TRBJ1-2): GAGVSQSPRYKVTKRGQDVTLRCDPISSHATLYWYQQALGQGPEFLTYFNYEAQPDKSGLPSDRFSAERPEGSISTLTIQRTEQRDSAMYRCASSPSHGTYDYTFGSGTRLTVV.

As for this clone: The read comes to an end 3 residues before the CDR3 does, leaving the germline J gene to fill in the end. The chain carries TRBV5-1 and TRBJ2-3; 7 nucleotides line up with TRBD2. The V gene's germline CDR1 is SGHRS and CDR2 YFSETQ. The V gene end was trimmed by 5 bases and the J gene end by 0 bases; junction bases not matched to a gene: 3. The CDR3 is 14 residues long. The CDR3 loop reads CASSGGGSTDTQYF. The part of the CDR3 DNA that was read is TGCGCCAGCAGTGGGGGGGGGAGCACAGATACG.

A remark on this clone: The read gets to within 3 residues of the CDR3 end, and the germline J gene fills in the rest. The V call is TRBV19, the J call TRBJ1-1; 7 bases align to TRBD1. This CDR3 is built from 14 residues. J lost 3 bases, V lost 3 bases, and 4 bases had no gene match. Germline CDR1 LNHDA, CDR2 SQIVND (reference sequence). CDR3 loop: CASSIRQGDTEAFF. The DNA read from the CDR3 is TGTGCCAGTAGTATCCGCCAGGGGGACACTGAA.

In regard to this clone: The read ends 3 residues shy of where the CDR3 ends; the end is completed using the germline J gene. This chain uses TRBV7-2 with TRBJ1-2, with 8 bases fitting TRBD1. The CDR3 totals 13 residues. From germline, CDR1 is SGHTA and CDR2 FQGNSA. The sequenced part of the CDR3 DNA is TGTGCCAGCAGCTTAGACAGGGGGTCCGGC. Its protein is CASSLDRGSG. The CDR3 reads in full as CASSLDRGSGYTF.